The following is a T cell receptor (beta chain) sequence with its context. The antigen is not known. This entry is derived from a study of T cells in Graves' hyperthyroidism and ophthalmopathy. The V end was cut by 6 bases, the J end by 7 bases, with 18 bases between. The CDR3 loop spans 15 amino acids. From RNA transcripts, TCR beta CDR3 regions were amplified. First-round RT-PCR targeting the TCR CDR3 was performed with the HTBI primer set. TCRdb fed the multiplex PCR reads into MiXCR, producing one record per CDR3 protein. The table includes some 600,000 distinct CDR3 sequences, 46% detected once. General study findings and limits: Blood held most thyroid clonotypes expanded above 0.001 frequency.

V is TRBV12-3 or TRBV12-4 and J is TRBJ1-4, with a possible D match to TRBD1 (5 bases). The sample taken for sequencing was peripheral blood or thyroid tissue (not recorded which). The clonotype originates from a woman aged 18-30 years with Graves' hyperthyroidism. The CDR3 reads CASSPWGRRGEKLFF. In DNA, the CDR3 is TGTGCCAGCAGCCCCTGGGGCAGGCGAGGTGAAAAACTGTTTTTT.